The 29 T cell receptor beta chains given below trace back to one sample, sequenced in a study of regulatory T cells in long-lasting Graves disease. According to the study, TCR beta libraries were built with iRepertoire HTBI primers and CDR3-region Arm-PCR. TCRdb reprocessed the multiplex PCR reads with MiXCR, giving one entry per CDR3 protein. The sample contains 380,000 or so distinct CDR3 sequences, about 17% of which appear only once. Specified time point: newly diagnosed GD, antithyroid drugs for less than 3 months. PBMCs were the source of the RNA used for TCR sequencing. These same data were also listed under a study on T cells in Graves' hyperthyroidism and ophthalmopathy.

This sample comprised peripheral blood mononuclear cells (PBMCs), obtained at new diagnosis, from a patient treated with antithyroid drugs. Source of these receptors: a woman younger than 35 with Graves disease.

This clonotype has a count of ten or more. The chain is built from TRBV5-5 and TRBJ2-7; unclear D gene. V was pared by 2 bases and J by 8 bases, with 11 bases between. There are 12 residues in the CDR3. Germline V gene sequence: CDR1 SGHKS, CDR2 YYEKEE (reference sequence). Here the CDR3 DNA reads TGTGCCAGCAGCTTTGACACGCAGAAGCAGTACTTC. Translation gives CASSFDTQKQYF. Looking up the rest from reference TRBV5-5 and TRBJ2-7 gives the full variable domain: DAGVTQSPTHLIKTRGQQVTLRCSPISGHKSVSWYQQVLGQGPQFIFQYYEKEERGRGNFPDRFSARQFPNYSSELNVNALLLGDSALYLCASSFDTQKQYFGPGTRLTVT.

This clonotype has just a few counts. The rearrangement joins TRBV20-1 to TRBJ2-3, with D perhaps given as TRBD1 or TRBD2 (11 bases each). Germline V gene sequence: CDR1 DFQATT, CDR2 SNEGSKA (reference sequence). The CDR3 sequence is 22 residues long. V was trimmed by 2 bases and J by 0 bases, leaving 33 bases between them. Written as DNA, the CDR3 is TGCAGTGCTAGAACGGACAGGGGGCAGGAGACTAGCGGGATCCCTAGCACAGATACGCAGTATTTT. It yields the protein CSARTDRGQETSGIPSTDTQYF.

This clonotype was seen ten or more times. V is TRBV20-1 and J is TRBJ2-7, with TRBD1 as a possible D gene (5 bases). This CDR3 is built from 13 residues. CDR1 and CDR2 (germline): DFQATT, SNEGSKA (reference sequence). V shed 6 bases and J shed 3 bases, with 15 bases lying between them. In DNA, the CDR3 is TGCAGTGCCGAGAAACCAGGGCTCTACGAGCAGTACTTC. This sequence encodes CSAEKPGLYEQYF.

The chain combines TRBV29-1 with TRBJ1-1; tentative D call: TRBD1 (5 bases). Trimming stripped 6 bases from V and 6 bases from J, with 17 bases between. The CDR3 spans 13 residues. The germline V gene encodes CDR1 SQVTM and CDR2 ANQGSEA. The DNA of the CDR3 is TGCAGCGTGGGATGGGCAGGGTTCGCTGAAGCTTTCTTT. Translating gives CSVGWAGFAEAFF.

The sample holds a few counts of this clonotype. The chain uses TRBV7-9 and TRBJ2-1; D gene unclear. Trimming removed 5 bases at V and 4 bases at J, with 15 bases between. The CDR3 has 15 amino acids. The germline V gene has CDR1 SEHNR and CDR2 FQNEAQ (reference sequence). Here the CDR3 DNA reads TGTGCCAGCAGCCCCCGGACCGCGTGGTACAATGAGCAGTTCTTC. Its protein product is CASSPRTAWYNEQFF.

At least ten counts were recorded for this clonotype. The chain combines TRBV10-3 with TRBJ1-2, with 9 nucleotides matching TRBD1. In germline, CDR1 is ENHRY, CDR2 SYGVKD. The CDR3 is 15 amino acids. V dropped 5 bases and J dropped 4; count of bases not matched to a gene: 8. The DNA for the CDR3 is TGTGCCATCAGTCCATCGGGACAGGGAATCTATGGCTACACCTTC. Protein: CAISPSGQGIYGYTF.

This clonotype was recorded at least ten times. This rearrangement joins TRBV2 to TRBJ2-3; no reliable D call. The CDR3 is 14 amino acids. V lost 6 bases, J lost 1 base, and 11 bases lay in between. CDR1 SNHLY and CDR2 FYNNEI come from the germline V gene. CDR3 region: CASRRTVGTDTQYF. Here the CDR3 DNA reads TGTGCCAGCAGACGCACAGTGGGCACAGATACGCAGTATTTT.

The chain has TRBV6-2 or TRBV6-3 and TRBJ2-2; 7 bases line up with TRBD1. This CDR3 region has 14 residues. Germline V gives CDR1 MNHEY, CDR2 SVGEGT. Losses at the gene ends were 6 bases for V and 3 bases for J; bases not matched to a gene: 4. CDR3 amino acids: CASRYRGYTGELFF. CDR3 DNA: TGTGCCAGCAGGTACAGGGGTTACACCGGGGAGCTGTTTTTT.

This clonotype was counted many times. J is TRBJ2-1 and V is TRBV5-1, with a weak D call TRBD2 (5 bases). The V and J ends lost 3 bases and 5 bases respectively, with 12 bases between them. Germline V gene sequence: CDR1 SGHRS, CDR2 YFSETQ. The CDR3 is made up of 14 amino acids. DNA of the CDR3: TGCGCCAGCAGCTCGATCTCCGGGAACAATGAGCAGTTCTTC. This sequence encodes CASSSISGNNEQFF.

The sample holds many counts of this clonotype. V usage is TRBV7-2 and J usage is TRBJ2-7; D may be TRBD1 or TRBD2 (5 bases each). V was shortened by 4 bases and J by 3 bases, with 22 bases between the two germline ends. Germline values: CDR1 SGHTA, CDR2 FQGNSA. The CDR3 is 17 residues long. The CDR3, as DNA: TGTGCCAGCAGCTCCTTACTCCGGGACCCAACATACTACGAGCAGTACTTC. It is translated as CASSSLLRDPTYYEQYF.

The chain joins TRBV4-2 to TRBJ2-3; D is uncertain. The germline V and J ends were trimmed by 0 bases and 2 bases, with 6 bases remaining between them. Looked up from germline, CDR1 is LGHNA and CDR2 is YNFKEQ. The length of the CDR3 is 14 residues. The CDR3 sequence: CASSQDGYTDTQYF. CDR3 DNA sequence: TGTGCCAGCAGCCAAGATGGCTACACAGATACGCAGTATTTT.

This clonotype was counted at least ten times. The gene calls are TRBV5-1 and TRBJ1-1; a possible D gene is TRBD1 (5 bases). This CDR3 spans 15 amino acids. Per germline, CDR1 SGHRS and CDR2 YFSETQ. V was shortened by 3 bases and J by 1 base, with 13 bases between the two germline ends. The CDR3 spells CASSSTLGGNTEAFF. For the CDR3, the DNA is TGCGCCAGCAGCTCAACTTTGGGGGGGAACACTGAAGCTTTCTTT.

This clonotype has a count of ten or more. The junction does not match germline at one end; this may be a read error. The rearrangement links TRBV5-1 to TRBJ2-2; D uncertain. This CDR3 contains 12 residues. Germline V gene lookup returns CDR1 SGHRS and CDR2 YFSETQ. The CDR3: CASSLDAGELFF. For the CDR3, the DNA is TGTGCCAGCAGCTTGGATGCCGGGGAGCTGTTTTTT.

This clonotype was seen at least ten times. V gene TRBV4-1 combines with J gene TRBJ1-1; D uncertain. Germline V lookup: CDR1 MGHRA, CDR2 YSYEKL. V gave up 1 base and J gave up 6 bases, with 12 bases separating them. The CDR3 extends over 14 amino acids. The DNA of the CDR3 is TGCGCCAGCAGCCAAGTCGGAGGTGCGGCTGAAGCTTTCTTT. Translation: CASSQVGGAAEAFF.

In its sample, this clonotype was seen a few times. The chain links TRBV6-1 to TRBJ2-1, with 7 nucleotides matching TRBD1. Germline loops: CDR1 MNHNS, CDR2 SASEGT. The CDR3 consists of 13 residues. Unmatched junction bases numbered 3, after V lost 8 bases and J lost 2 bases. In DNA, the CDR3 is TGTGCCAGCTCGGACAGGCCCTACAATGAGCAGTTCTTC. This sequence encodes CASSDRPYNEQFF.

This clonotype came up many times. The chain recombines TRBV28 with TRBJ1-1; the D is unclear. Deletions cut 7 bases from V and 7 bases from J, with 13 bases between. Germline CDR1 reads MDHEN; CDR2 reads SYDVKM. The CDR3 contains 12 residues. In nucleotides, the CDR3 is TGTGCCAGCACCCCGACGGGAGGTGAAGCTTTCTTT. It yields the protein CASTPTGGEAFF. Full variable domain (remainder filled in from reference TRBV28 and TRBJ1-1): DVKVTQSSRYLVKRTGEKVFLECVQDMDHENMFWYRQDPGLGLRLIYFSYDVKMKEKGDIPEGYSVSREKKERFSLILESASTNQTSMYLCASTPTGGEAFFGQGTRLTVV.

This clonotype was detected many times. DNA of the CDR3: TGCAGTGCTATTACGACTCCCTTGGGTGAGCAGTTCTTC. Translation: CSAITTPLGEQFF. The rearrangement uses TRBV20-1 and TRBJ2-1; D unclear. In germline, CDR1 is DFQATT, CDR2 SNEGSKA (reference sequence). Deletions cut 4 bases from V and 9 bases from J, with 16 bases between. The CDR3 is made up of 13 amino acids.

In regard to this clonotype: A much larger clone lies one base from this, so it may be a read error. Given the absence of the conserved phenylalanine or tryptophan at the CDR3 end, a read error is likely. The CDR3 DNA follows: TGTGCCAGCAGAGGGCAGGGATGGAATGAGCAGTTCTCC. This codes for CASRGQGWNEQFS. The chain carries TRBV14 and TRBJ2-1; D is perhaps TRBD1 (5 bases). Germline CDR1 is SGHDN and CDR2 is FVKESK. This CDR3 is built from 13 residues. V shed 6 bases and J shed 7 bases, with 13 bases lying between them.

CDR3 protein: CSARDPGDTGELFF. The DNA of the CDR3 is TGCAGTGCTAGAGATCCAGGGGACACCGGGGAGCTGTTTTTT. The rearrangement links TRBV20-1 to TRBJ2-2; the D gene is possibly TRBD1 (6 bases). The V and J ends lost 0 bases and 3 bases respectively, with 8 bases between them. Germline V gene data show CDR1 as DFQATT and CDR2 as SNEGSKA (reference sequence). CDR3 size: 14 residues.

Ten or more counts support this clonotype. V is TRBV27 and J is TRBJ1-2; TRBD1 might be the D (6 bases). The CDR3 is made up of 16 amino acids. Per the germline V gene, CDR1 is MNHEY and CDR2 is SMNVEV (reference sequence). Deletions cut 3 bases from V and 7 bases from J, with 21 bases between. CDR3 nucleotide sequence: TGTGCCAGCAGTTTTTTTCCCATACAGGGAAAGGGTGGCTACACCTTC. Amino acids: CASSFFPIQGKGGYTF.

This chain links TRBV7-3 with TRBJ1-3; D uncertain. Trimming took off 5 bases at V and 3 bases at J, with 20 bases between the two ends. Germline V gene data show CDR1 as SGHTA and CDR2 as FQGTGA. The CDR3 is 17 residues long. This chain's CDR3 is CASSAAQVAGVGNTIYF. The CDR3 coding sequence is TGTGCCAGCAGCGCCGCTCAGGTAGCGGGAGTTGGAAACACCATATATTTT. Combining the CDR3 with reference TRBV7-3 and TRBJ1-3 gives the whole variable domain GAGVSQTPSNKVTEKGKYVELRCDPISGHTALYWYRQSLGQGPEFLIYFQGTGAADDSGLPNDRFFAVRPEGSVSTLKIQRTERGDSAVYLCASSAAQVAGVGNTIYFGEGSWLTVV.

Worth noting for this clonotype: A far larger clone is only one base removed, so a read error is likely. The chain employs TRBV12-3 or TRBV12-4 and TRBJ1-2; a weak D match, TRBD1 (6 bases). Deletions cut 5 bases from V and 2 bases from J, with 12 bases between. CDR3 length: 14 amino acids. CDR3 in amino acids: CASSHREGNYGYTF. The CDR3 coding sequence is TGTGCCAGCAGTCACAGGGAGGGGAACTATGGCTACACCTTC.

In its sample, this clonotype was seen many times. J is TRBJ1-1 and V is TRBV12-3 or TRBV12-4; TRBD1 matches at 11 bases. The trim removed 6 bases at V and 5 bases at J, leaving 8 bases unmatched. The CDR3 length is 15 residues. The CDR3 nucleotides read TGTGCCAGCAGGGCGGACAGGGGGCGATGGACTGAAGCTTTCTTT. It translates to CASRADRGRWTEAFF.

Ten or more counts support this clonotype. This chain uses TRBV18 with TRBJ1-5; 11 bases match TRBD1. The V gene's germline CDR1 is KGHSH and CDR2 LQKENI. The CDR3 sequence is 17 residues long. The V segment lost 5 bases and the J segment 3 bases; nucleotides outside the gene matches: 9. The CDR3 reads CASSDGQGARPNQPQHF. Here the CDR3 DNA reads TGTGCCAGCTCAGACGGACAGGGGGCGCGTCCCAATCAGCCCCAGCATTTT.

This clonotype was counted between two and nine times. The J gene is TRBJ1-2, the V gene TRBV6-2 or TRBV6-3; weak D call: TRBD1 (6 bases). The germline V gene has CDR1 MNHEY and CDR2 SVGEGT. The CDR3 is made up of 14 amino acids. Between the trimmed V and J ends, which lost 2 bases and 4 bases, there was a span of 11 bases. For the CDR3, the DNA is TGTGCCAGCAGTTACCCGAAACAGGGCTATGGCTACACCTTC. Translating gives CASSYPKQGYGYTF.

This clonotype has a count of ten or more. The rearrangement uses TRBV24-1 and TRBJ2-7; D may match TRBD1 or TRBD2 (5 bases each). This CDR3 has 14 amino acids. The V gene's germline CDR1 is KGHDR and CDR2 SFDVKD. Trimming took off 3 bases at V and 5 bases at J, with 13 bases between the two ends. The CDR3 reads CATSDPGRLHEQYF. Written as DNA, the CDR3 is TGTGCCACCAGTGATCCGGGACGGCTGCACGAGCAGTACTTC.

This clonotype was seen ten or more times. In nucleotides, the CDR3 is TGTGCCAGCAGTGTTGGCAGGGGGCCAGGAAACACCATATATTTT. Protein product: CASSVGRGPGNTIYF. V gene TRBV2 combines with J gene TRBJ1-3; 8 bases are shared with TRBD1. The germline gives CDR1 SNHLY, CDR2 FYNNEI. The V gene end was trimmed by 4 bases and the J gene end by 4 bases; junction bases not matched to a gene: 6. The CDR3 extends over 15 amino acids.

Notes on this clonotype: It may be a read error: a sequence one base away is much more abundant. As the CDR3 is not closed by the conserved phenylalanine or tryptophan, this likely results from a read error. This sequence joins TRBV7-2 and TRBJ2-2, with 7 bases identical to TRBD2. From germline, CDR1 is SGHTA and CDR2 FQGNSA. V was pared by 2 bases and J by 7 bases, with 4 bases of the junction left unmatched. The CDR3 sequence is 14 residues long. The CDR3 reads CASSLSGKVGELFS. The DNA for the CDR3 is TGTGCCAGCAGCTTAAGCGGGAAGGTCGGGGAGCTGTTTTCT.

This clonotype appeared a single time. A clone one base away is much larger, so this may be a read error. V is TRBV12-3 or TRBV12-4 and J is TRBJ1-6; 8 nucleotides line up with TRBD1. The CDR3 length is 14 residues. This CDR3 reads CARSFGQGTSPLHF. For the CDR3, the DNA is TGTGCCCGCAGCTTCGGACAGGGAACTTCACCCCTCCACTTT.